These 32 T cell receptor beta chains share one sample of origin, sequenced in a study of naive and memory T cell subsets. Both TRBC1 and TRBC2 were covered by a beta constant-region primer of two equimolar oligonucleotides. Four rounds of PCR amplified the ligated cDNA using nested alpha and beta constant-region primers plus SP2. Via MiXCR, TCRdb re-called the UMI-ligation and nested PCR reads, giving one row per CDR3 protein. This table holds over 130,000 distinct CDR3 sequences, about a fifth found once. These TCRs' antigens remain unknown. Study-level results: A few larger clonotypes appeared in naive repertoires, especially CD8, possibly memory cells re-expressing CD45RA.

Sequences were obtained from naive CD8+ T cells from blood. The receptors come from a human donor in good health.

The chain employs TRBV28 and TRBJ1-4; 8 bases map to TRBD1. CDR1 MDHEN and CDR2 SYDVKM come from the germline V gene. V was clipped by 5 bases and J by 8 bases; unmatched bases: 7. The CDR3 is made up of 14 amino acids. CDR3 residues: CASSKGTGGEKLFF. DNA for the CDR3: TGTGCCAGCAGTAAGGGGACAGGAGGCGAAAAACTGTTTTTT.

The chain recombines TRBV28 with TRBJ2-3, with 11 nucleotides matching TRBD2. V dropped 6 bases and J dropped 2; count of bases not matched to a gene: 7. The CDR3 has 16 amino acids. In germline, CDR1 is MDHEN, CDR2 SYDVKM. Written as DNA, the CDR3 is TGTGCCAGCAGATCTAGACTAGCGGGAATCACAGATACGCAGTATTTT. Its protein product is CASRSRLAGITDTQYF.

This clonotype was detected a few times. The gene calls are TRBV9 and TRBJ1-1; D is unclear. Per germline, CDR1 SGDLS and CDR2 YYNGEE. Trimming removed 6 bases at V and 4 bases at J, with 13 bases between. There are 13 residues in the CDR3. The CDR3 loop is CASNADPGTEAFF. The CDR3 DNA sequence: TGTGCCAGCAATGCCGACCCGGGCACTGAAGCTTTCTTT.

This clonotype was recorded a few times. The chain links TRBV19 to TRBJ1-2; 7 nucleotides line up with TRBD1. The CDR3 length is 15 residues. Trimming cost V 3 bases and J 4 bases; bases outside gene matches: 8. Per the germline V gene, CDR1 is LNHDA and CDR2 is SQIVND (reference sequence). CDR3 nucleotide sequence: TGTGCCAGTAGTATCAAGGACAGGACAATCTATGGCTACACCTTC. As protein: CASSIKDRTIYGYTF.

The rearrangement links TRBV3-1 to TRBJ2-3, with TRBD2 matching over 11 bases. The germline V gene encodes CDR1 LGHDT and CDR2 YNNKEL (reference sequence). With 4 bases clipped from V and 4 bases from J, the junction kept 13 bases outside the gene matches. The CDR3 is 18 residues long. The CDR3 loop is CASSPRTSGPLGADTQYF. In DNA, the CDR3 is TGTGCCAGCAGCCCAAGGACTAGCGGGCCTCTCGGCGCAGATACGCAGTATTTT.

The sample holds a few counts of this clonotype. This chain connects TRBV27 to TRBJ2-7; the match to TRBD1 covers 7 bases. CDR1 and CDR2 from the germline V gene are MNHEY and SMNVEV (reference sequence). The CDR3 extends over 14 amino acids. J lost 6 bases, V lost 4 bases, and 9 bases had no gene match. Here the CDR3 reads CASSSTGELSEQYF. In DNA, the CDR3 is TGTGCCAGCAGTTCCACAGGGGAGCTAAGCGAGCAGTACTTC.

This clonotype has just a few counts. The rearrangement uses TRBV4-3 and TRBJ2-2, with a weak D call TRBD1 (6 bases). Germline V lookup: CDR1 LGHNA, CDR2 YSLEER. Trimming stripped 5 bases from V and 1 base from J, with 11 bases between. The length of the CDR3 is 15 residues. CDR3 amino acids: CASSSDRLNTGELFF. The CDR3 DNA is TGCGCCAGCAGCTCGGACAGACTGAACACCGGGGAGCTGTTTTTT.

This clonotype was seen more than once but under ten times. The rearrangement joins TRBV12-3 or TRBV12-4 to TRBJ2-1; no clear D gene. V was pared by 4 bases and J by 8 bases, with 12 bases between. The CDR3 runs 13 residues. The CDR3 here is CASSSYGMDEQFF. The CDR3 DNA sequence: TGTGCCAGCAGTTCCTACGGTATGGATGAGCAGTTCTTC.

This clonotype was detected only a few times. This chain connects TRBV23-1 to TRBJ2-1; D not resolved. TRBV23-1 is flagged as an ORF with uncertain function. The V end lost 5 bases, the J end lost 7 bases, and 24 bases lay between the germline ends. This CDR3 contains 17 residues. Written as DNA, the CDR3 is TGCGCCAGCAGTTCAAACCCTATCCGGCGAAGGTGTAATGAGCAGTTCTTC. Translation: CASSSNPIRRRCNEQFF.

This clonotype came up many times. Sequence at one end of the junction differs from germline and may be a read error. This chain links TRBV29-1 with TRBJ2-5; the match to TRBD1 covers 8 bases. The germline gives CDR1 SQVTM, CDR2 ANQGSEA. The length of the CDR3 is 12 residues. The DNA for the CDR3 is TGCAGCGTGGAATGGGATGACAGGGGTATGCGGTTC. It codes for CSVEWDDRGMRF.

In its sample, this clonotype was seen a few times. J is TRBJ2-7 and V is TRBV6-5; 7 bases line up with TRBD1. V shed 8 bases, J shed 3 bases, and the junction held 19 bases outside the gene matches. Germline-derived CDR1 and CDR2 are MNHEY and SVGAGI. The CDR3 consists of 17 residues. The CDR3 loop reads CASGVIPFQGGFYEQYF. DNA for the CDR3: TGTGCCAGCGGAGTCATCCCTTTTCAAGGGGGCTTCTACGAGCAGTACTTC.

V gene TRBV12-3 or TRBV12-4 combines with J gene TRBJ2-2; the D gene is possibly TRBD1 (6 bases). The CDR3 loop spans 15 amino acids. The V gene lost 1 base and the J gene lost 3 bases, with 9 bases spanning the gap. The CDR3 here is CASSLVSGDTGELFF. As DNA, the CDR3 is TGTGCCAGCAGTTTAGTTTCAGGGGACACCGGGGAGCTGTTTTTT.

This clonotype has a handful of counts. The CDR3 reads CASREGVSYEQYF. CDR3 DNA sequence: TGTGCCAGCAGGGAGGGGGTCTCCTACGAGCAGTACTTC. The gene calls are TRBV6-5 and TRBJ2-7; D assignment may be TRBD1 or TRBD2 (6 bases each). Germline V CDR1 and CDR2: MNHEY, SVGAGI. CDR3 length: 13 residues. Trimming pared 6 bases from V and 0 bases from J, leaving 9 bases between.

This clonotype has more than one count but fewer than ten. The genes are TRBV28 and TRBJ2-1; tentative D call: TRBD2 (5 bases). Trimming pared 5 bases from V and 3 bases from J, leaving 17 bases between. Germline CDR1 is MDHEN and CDR2 is SYDVKM. The CDR3 has 16 residues. The CDR3 is CASSEKRPQGYNEQFF. Here the CDR3 DNA reads TGTGCCAGCAGTGAAAAGCGGCCCCAAGGCTACAATGAGCAGTTCTTC.

The CDR3 sequence: CASSLALNYEQYF. The CDR3 bases are TGTGCCAGCAGCTTAGCGTTAAATTACGAGCAGTACTTC. This chain uses TRBV7-9 with TRBJ2-7; no reliable D call. Per the germline V gene, CDR1 is SEHNR and CDR2 is FQNEAQ (reference sequence). V was shortened by 0 bases and J by 4 bases, with 7 bases between the two germline ends. This CDR3 is built from 13 residues.

In regard to this clonotype: A read error is likely, as this CDR3 ends without the conserved phenylalanine or tryptophan. CDR3 DNA sequence: TGCGCCAGCAGCTTAAGGGTAGGGACCACAGATACGCAGTATTCT. As protein: CASSLRVGTTDTQYS. The chain joins TRBV5-1 to TRBJ2-3, with D perhaps TRBD1 or TRBD2 (5 bases each). The CDR3 has 15 residues. Germline V lookup: CDR1 SGHRS, CDR2 YFSETQ. Trimming removed 2 bases at V and 2 bases at J, with 12 bases between.

This clonotype was seen only a few times. The V and J genes are TRBV28 and TRBJ2-1; 15 bases are shared with TRBD2. CDR1 and CDR2 from the germline V gene are MDHEN and SYDVKM. The CDR3 sequence is 15 residues long. V gave up 3 bases and J gave up 7 bases; unmatched junction bases: 1. The CDR3 DNA reads as TGTGCCAGCAGTTTCGGGACTAGCGGGGGGAATGAGCAGTTCTTC. Its protein product is CASSFGTSGGNEQFF.

This clonotype was recorded a few times. The chain links TRBV19 to TRBJ2-7; TRBD2 aligns across 15 bases. Germline assignment: CDR1 LNHDA and CDR2 SQIVND (reference sequence). V was pared by 8 bases and J by 7 bases, with 3 bases of the junction left unmatched. CDR3 length: 13 amino acids. CDR3 in amino acids: CASSGLAGGEQYF. The CDR3 DNA sequence: TGTGCCAGTTCTGGACTAGCGGGAGGGGAGCAGTACTTC.

This clonotype turned up a few times. The V and J genes are TRBV20-1 and TRBJ2-7, with a weak D call TRBD1 (5 bases). V was pared by 3 bases and J by 2 bases, with 17 bases between. Looked up from germline, CDR1 is DFQATT and CDR2 is SNEGSKA (reference sequence). This CDR3 comprises 15 residues. Written as DNA, the CDR3 is TGCAGTGCTAGTAGAGTGGGCAGGGCGGCCTACGAGCAGTACTTC. Amino acids: CSASRVGRAAYEQYF.

The V gene is TRBV12-5, the J gene TRBJ2-1; 7 bases are shared with TRBD2. V shed 3 bases and J 5 bases; nucleotides not matched to a gene: 1. The length of the CDR3 is 13 residues. The germline V gene encodes CDR1 LGHNT and CDR2 FRNRAP. DNA for the CDR3: TGTGCTAGTGGTTTAGGACTAGACAATGAGCAGTTCTTC. Translation: CASGLGLDNEQFF. Using reference TRBV12-5 and TRBJ2-1 for the parts outside the CDR3, the full variable domain is DARVTQTPRHKVTEMGQEVTMRCQPILGHNTVFWYRQTMMQGLELLAYFRNRAPLDDSGMPKDRFSAEMPDATLATLKIQPSEPRDSAVYFCASGLGLDNEQFFGPGTRLTVL.

In its sample, this clonotype was seen a few times. This rearrangement joins TRBV10-3 to TRBJ2-2, with D possibly called TRBD1 or TRBD2 (5 bases each). CDR1 and CDR2 from the germline V gene are ENHRY and SYGVKD. The V end was cut by 4 bases, the J end by 5 bases, with 8 bases between. The CDR3 totals 13 residues. The CDR3 nucleotides read TGTGCCATCAGTGGTGGGGGAACCGGGGAGCTGTTTTTT. It specifies CAISGGGTGELFF.

V is TRBV6-5 and J is TRBJ2-1; TRBD1 might be the D (5 bases). The ends were cut back, 6 bases at V and 2 bases at J, with 11 bases in the middle. The CDR3 is 14 residues long. Germline V gene sequence: CDR1 MNHEY, CDR2 SVGAGI. CDR3 DNA: TGTGCCAGCAGCCCCGACAGTACCTACAATGAGCAGTTCTTC. Translating gives CASSPDSTYNEQFF.

This clonotype appeared a few times. The chain couples TRBV7-6 to TRBJ2-7, with D perhaps TRBD2 (6 bases). The CDR3 spans 13 residues. Trimming took 5 bases from V and 7 from J, leaving 15 bases between them. The germline gives CDR1 SGHVS, CDR2 FNYEAQ. CDR3 protein: CASSDRTEGEQYF. The CDR3 DNA reads TGTGCCAGCAGCGACCGCACGGAGGGTGAGCAGTACTTC.

The V gene is TRBV28, the J gene TRBJ2-7; TRBD2 might be the D (6 bases). The CDR3 is 16 amino acids. The V end was cut by 6 bases, the J end by 0 bases, with 18 bases between. CDR1 is MDHEN and CDR2 is SYDVKM in the germline V gene. In DNA, the CDR3 is TGTGCCAGCAGCCTACCCTGGGTAGCGGCCTCCTACGAGCAGTACTTC. Amino acids: CASSLPWVAASYEQYF.

This clonotype came up a few times. This chain links TRBV20-1 with TRBJ2-4, with TRBD2 identical over 13 bases. Germline CDR1 is DFQATT and CDR2 is SNEGSKA (reference sequence). The trim removed 5 bases at V and 0 bases at J, leaving 7 bases unmatched. The CDR3 loop spans 17 amino acids. The CDR3 reads CSAGGLAGVTAKNIQYF. The CDR3 DNA follows: TGCAGTGCTGGAGGACTAGCGGGAGTCACAGCCAAAAACATTCAGTACTTC.

The chain carries TRBV24-1 and TRBJ1-6; D ambiguous. Between the trimmed V and J ends, which lost 9 bases and 12 bases, there was a span of 17 bases. This CDR3 is built from 13 residues. The germline V gene has CDR1 KGHDR and CDR2 SFDVKD. CDR3 in DNA: TGTGCCACCTACCAACTGGACCGAAAACCCCTCCACTTT. Protein product: CATYQLDRKPLHF.

V and J are TRBV4-1 and TRBJ2-7, with D possibly called TRBD1 or TRBD2 (5 bases each). The CDR3 runs 14 residues. Germline V lookup: CDR1 MGHRA, CDR2 YSYEKL. V was trimmed by 3 bases and J by 7 bases, leaving 16 bases between them. The CDR3 sequence is CASSQPSRDPEQYF. The CDR3 DNA is TGCGCCAGCAGCCAGCCGAGCCGGGACCCTGAGCAGTACTTC.

This rearrangement joins TRBV12-3 or TRBV12-4 to TRBJ1-6; perhaps TRBD1 as D (6 bases). V lost 3 bases and J 10 bases, leaving 13 bases between the germline ends. The CDR3 length is 14 residues. This chain's CDR3 is CASSFAGTRSPLHF. The CDR3 coding sequence is TGTGCCAGCAGTTTCGCAGGGACACGGTCACCCCTCCACTTT.

This clonotype was counted only a few times. The genes are TRBV12-3 or TRBV12-4 and TRBJ2-1; D ambiguous. This CDR3 has 12 amino acids. Trimming pared 1 base from V and 8 bases from J, leaving 6 bases between. CDR3 sequence (DNA): TGTGCCAGCAGTTTAGTGTGGGATGAGCAGTTCTTC. Its translation is CASSLVWDEQFF.

This clonotype was counted only a few times. V and J are TRBV28 and TRBJ2-1, with 14 nucleotides matching TRBD2. The ends lost 5 bases at V and 7 bases at J; junction bases unmatched: 7. The CDR3 is made up of 16 amino acids. Germline V gives CDR1 MDHEN, CDR2 SYDVKM. CDR3 amino acids: CASSPPGTSGSNEQFF. The CDR3 DNA is TGTGCCAGCAGTCCCCCCGGGACTAGCGGGAGTAATGAGCAGTTCTTC.

This chain uses TRBV27 with TRBJ2-7; 10 positions match TRBD2. Trimming removed 6 bases from V and 0 bases from J; junction bases left unmatched: 11. Germline V CDR1 and CDR2: MNHEY, SMNVEV (reference sequence). The CDR3 has 17 amino acids. Written as DNA, the CDR3 is TGTGCCAGCAGCAAACTCACGACTAGCGGGCTCTCCTACGAGCAGTACTTC. This encodes CASSKLTTSGLSYEQYF.

The chain joins TRBV6-1 to TRBJ1-1; 7 bases are a match to TRBD1. V gave up 6 bases and J gave up 4 bases; unmatched junction bases: 5. CDR3 length: 13 amino acids. CDR1 is MNHNS and CDR2 is SASEGT in the germline V gene. CDR3 amino acids: CASRNQGGTEAFF. The CDR3 DNA is TGTGCCAGCAGAAATCAGGGGGGCACTGAAGCTTTCTTT.